The sequence of this T cell receptor (beta chain) was determined in a study of spatial heterogeneity in lung cancer. Study background: The study consistently detected more beta-chain than alpha-chain sequences. The study, taken as a whole, reports: Resection blood, more than follow-up blood, showed ubiquitous expanded tumor TCRs.

V gave up 0 bases and J gave up 14 bases, with 22 bases separating them. CDR3 length: 15 residues. The germline V gene encodes CDR1 MNHNY and CDR2 SVGAGI (reference sequence). Time point here: sample taken at primary tumor resection. Unsorted whole RNA samples from tumor, nontumor lung or frozen PBMC were sequenced. TCRdb reprocessed the 5' RACE reads with MiXCR, giving one entry per CDR3 protein. The sample includes roughly 5,300 distinct CDR3 sequences, 20% to 30% of them seen just once. This clonotype has a handful of counts. The target antigen is unknown. V is TRBV6-6 and J is TRBJ2-5; perhaps D is TRBD1 or TRBD2 (6 bases each). The sequences come from PBMCs, collected at surgery. The TCR comes from a male donor with early-stage non-small cell lung cancer. The CDR3 coding sequence is TGTGCCAGCAGTTACTCGTTCCAGAGCGAGGGGGGCGAATACTTC. Protein: CASSYSFQSEGGEYF.